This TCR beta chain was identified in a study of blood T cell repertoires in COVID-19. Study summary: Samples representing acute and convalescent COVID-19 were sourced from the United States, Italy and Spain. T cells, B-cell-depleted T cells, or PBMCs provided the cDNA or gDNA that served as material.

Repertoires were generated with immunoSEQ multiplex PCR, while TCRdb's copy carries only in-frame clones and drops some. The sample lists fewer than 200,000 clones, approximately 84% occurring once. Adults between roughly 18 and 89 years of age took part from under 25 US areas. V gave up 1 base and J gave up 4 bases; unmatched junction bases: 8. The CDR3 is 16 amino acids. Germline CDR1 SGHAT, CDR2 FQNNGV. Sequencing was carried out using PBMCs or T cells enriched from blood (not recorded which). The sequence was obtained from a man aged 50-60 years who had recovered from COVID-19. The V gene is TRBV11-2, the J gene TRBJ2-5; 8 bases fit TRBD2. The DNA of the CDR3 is TGTGCCAGCAGCTTAGGCGGCGGGGGGACGGGAGAGACCCAGTACTTC. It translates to CASSLGGGGTGETQYF.